What follows is one T cell receptor (beta chain) and its context. Its cognate antigen is unknown. This entry is derived from a study of blood T cells in healthy people across ages. General study points: The fall in TCR beta diversity per million T cells was roughly linear with age. Fewer expanded clones and more diversity marked long-lived versus aged donors.

The second PCR ran roughly 6 to 12 cycles with a sample-barcoded 5' primer and J-beta primers. Each sample yielded at least 2.5 million CDR3-containing paired-end reads. TCRdb reprocessed the 5' RACE reads with MiXCR, giving one entry per CDR3 protein. The sample lists 1.5 million or so distinct CDR3 sequences, 35% to 45% occurring once. Each donor was a healthy Caucasian individual from Russia, aged about 6 to 100. V gave up 3 bases and J gave up 4 bases, with 15 bases separating them. The CDR3 consists of 14 residues. Germline V CDR1 and CDR2: DFQATT, SNEGSKA (reference sequence). The sequenced sample consisted of blood. The sequence derives from a woman aged 18-30 years in good health. The J gene is TRBJ1-2, the V gene TRBV20-1, with D tentatively TRBD1 (6 bases). In nucleotides, the CDR3 is TGCAGTGCTAGGATCAACGGGGGCACCTATGGCTACACCTTC. As protein: CSARINGGTYGYTF.